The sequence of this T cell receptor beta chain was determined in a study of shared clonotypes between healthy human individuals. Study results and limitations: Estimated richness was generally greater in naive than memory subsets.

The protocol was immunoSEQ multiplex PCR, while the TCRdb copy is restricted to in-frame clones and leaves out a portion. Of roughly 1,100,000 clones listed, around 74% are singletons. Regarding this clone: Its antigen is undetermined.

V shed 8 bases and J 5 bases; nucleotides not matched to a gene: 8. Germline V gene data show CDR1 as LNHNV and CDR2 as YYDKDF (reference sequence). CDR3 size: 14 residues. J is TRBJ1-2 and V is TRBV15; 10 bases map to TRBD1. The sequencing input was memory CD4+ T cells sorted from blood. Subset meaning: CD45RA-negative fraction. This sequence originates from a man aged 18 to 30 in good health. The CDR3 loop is CATGPDRGIYGYTF. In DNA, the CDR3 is TGTGCCACCGGACCGGACAGGGGGATATATGGCTACACCTTC.